This T cell receptor beta chain was found in a study of T cells in Graves' hyperthyroidism and ophthalmopathy. Trimming took off 3 bases at V and 5 bases at J, with 20 bases between the two ends. The CDR3 totals 17 residues. Researchers amplified the TCR beta CDR3 regions from RNA transcripts. The HTBI primer set was used in a first-round RT-PCR of the TCR CDR3. TCRdb itself ran the multiplex PCR reads through MiXCR, one entry per CDR3 protein. The sample holds more than 650,000 distinct CDR3 sequences, about 15% seen once. The specimen was blood. The chain couples TRBV12-3 or TRBV12-4 to TRBJ2-1, with a tentative D call TRBD2 (6 bases). The receptor was isolated from a woman aged 18-29 years with Graves' hyperthyroidism. The CDR3 loop reads CASSFFANKRANNEQFF. CDR3 DNA: TGTGCCAGCAGTTTTTTTGCCAATAAGCGGGCAAACAATGAGCAGTTCTTC.